This note documents a single T cell receptor beta chain sequence. The antigen is unknown. This entry belongs to a study of cytomegalovirus exposure and HLA in healthy donors. Study-level findings and limits: No immune exposure information besides CMV serostatus was available.

This CDR3 contains 15 residues. V was trimmed by 2 bases and J by 11 bases, leaving 19 bases between them. A multiplex PCR was run with 60 Vbeta primers and 13 Jbeta primers. Measured with immunoSEQ multiplex PCR; TCRdb has only the in-frame clones, and not every one. Here the sample spans some 170,000 clones, roughly four fifths being singletons. The source material was PBMCs. The receptor's source is a man in his fifties in good health and CMV-seropositive. The J gene is TRBJ1-3, the V gene TRBV6-7, with a tentative D call TRBD1 (5 bases). TRBV6-7 has ORF status, its function being uncertain. CDR3 loop: CASSYRPRDFRAIYF. CDR3 DNA sequence: TGTGCCAGCAGTTACAGACCCCGGGACTTTCGGGCCATATATTTT.